This T cell receptor beta chain was obtained from a study of T cell responses to AZD1222 COVID-19 vaccine. Whole-study results and caveats: The study found Spike-specific TCR breadth and depth rose after two AZD1222 doses.

As concerns this clone: Antigen specificity is unknown.

The method was immunoSEQ multiplex PCR; TCRdb's version includes in-frame clones alone and lacks a portion of them. Of some 110,000 clones listed, 89% are singletons. Germline CDR1 and CDR2: MDHEN and SYDVKM. Deletions cut 2 bases from V and 5 bases from J, with 16 bases between. The CDR3 totals 16 residues. This chain links TRBV28 with TRBJ1-5; possibly TRBD1 for D (6 bases). Sequencing used peripheral blood, obtained on day 0 of AZD1222 vaccination. The receptor was isolated from an adult in good health. CDR3 coding DNA: TGTGCCAGCAGTTTACCGGGGGCACCCAATCATCAGCCCCAGCATTTT. This sequence encodes CASSLPGAPNHQPQHF.